Listed below are T cell receptor beta chains from one sample, sequenced in a study of control samples from healthy donors and cancer patients. This table comes from immunoSEQ multiplex PCR, and its TCRdb copy is limited to in-frame clones, with some not included. The table records 100,000 to 150,000 clones, roughly 89% of them present only once. Specimen: blood. Every receptor here comes from a man under 40 in good health. Each CDR3 is given with its conserved first and last residue. A D gene is named only where the DNA matches it firmly. Clone size is stated in some rows and not others, as once, few, many or a class when expanded.

>.|TRBJ2-6|.|TRBV18
TGTGCCAGCTCACCGTCGGGGTCTGGGGCCAACGTCCTGACTTTC
CASSPSGSGANVLTF
>TRBD1|TRBJ1-1|.|TRBV5-1
TGCGCCAGCAGTTACGTCCCGGGACAGGGGCAGGAAGCTTTCTTT
CASSYVPGQGQEAFF
>.|TRBJ2-2|.|TRBV12-3/TRBV12-4
TGTGCCAGCAGTTCAAGCGGGGAGCTGTTTTTT
CASSSSGELFF
>.|TRBJ1-1|.|TRBV20-1
TGCAGTGCCCGTTTGAACACTGAAGCTTTCTTT
CSARLNTEAFF
>.|TRBJ1-5|once|TRBV4-1
TGCGCCAGCAGCCAAGTTGACTCCAGCAATCAGCCCCAGCATTTT
CASSQVDSSNQPQHF
>.|TRBJ2-3|.|TRBV5-5
TGTGCCAGCAGCTTAGGGGACAGCACAGATACGCAGTATTTT
CASSLGDSTDTQYF
>TRBD2|TRBJ2-3|.|TRBV27
TGTGCCAGCAGTTTATCGAGAGCGGGGGGGCTCACAGATACGCAGTATTTT
CASSLSRAGGLTDTQYF
>TRBD1|TRBJ1-5|.|TRBV11-2
TGTGCCAGCAGTAGGACAGGGGACAATCAGCCCCAGCATTTT
CASSRTGDNQPQHF
>.|TRBJ1-4|.|TRBV5-1
TGCGCCAGCAGCTTGGGGCCACAGGGAGGGGGTGAAAAACTGTTTTTT
CASSLGPQGGGEKLFF
>.|TRBJ1-2|once|TRBV10-1
TGCGCCAGCAGTGCTCGGCAGGGGATAGGTGGCTACACCTTC
CASSARQGIGGYTF
>.|TRBJ1-2|.|TRBV5-8
TGTGCCAGCAGCTTGGAGAGGGGAAGGGGCGGCTACACCTTC
CASSLERGRGGYTF
>.|TRBJ1-1|.|TRBV14
TGTGCCAGCAGCCAAGATATAACCCACTGGGGGCGAACTGAAGCTTTCTTT
CASSQDITHWGRTEAFF
>TRBD1|TRBJ2-2|few|TRBV24-1
TGTGCCACCAGTGATTCGCAGGGGGCGCGCACCGGGGAGCTGTTTTTT
CATSDSQGARTGELFF
>TRBD1|TRBJ2-7|.|TRBV5-1
TGCGCCAGCAGCAGGGGACAGGGTAACTACGAGCAGTACTTC
CASSRGQGNYEQYF
>.|TRBJ1-1|few|TRBV20-1
TGCAGTGCTAGATCTGAAGCTTTCTTT
CSARSEAFF
>.|TRBJ1-6|.|TRBV5-1
TGCGCCAGCAGCTCGAGGGCCACGAGCTCCTATAATTCACCCCTCCACTTT
CASSSRATSSYNSPLHF
>.|TRBJ1-2|.|TRBV4-1
TGCGCCAGCAGCCAAGAACGGACAGCTCCCTTTAACTATGGCTACACCTTC
CASSQERTAPFNYGYTF
>TRBD1|TRBJ1-6|.|TRBV6-5
TGTGCCAGCAGAAAGCCGGGACAGTATAATTCACCCCTCCACTTT
CASRKPGQYNSPLHF
>TRBD2|TRBJ2-3|once|TRBV3-1/TRBV3-2
TGTGCCAGCAGCCGGACTAGCGGGGGGGCCACAGATACGCAGTATTTT
CASSRTSGGATDTQYF
>.|TRBJ1-5|once|TRBV7-8
TGTGCCAGCAGCTTAGCAGACAGTTCAATCGAGCCCCAGCATTTT
CASSLADSSIEPQHF
>TRBD1|TRBJ2-3|.|TRBV5-1
TGCGCCAGCAGCCAGGGACCGGGGACAGGGGGCACAGATACGCAGTATTTT
CASSQGPGTGGTDTQYF
>.|TRBJ2-3|.|TRBV29-1
TGCAGCGTACCAATGGGGGGTACGCAGTATTTT
CSVPMGGTQYF
>.|TRBJ2-5|.|TRBV6-5
TGTGCCAGCCGGAAAGAGGGACTGATTTCGGAGACCCAGTACTTC
CASRKEGLISETQYF
>TRBD1|TRBJ1-4|.|TRBV5-1
TGCGCCAGCAGTTTAACCGGACAGGGGGTTAATGAAAAACTGTTTTTT
CASSLTGQGVNEKLFF
>TRBD2|TRBJ2-7|.|TRBV7-9
TGTGCCAGCAGCCCTCGAGCGGGGAAGGACGAGCAGTACTTC
CASSPRAGKDEQYF
>.|TRBJ2-5|.|TRBV2
TGTGCCAGCAGTGAAAATTACCAAGAGACCCAGTACTTC
CASSENYQETQYF
>.|TRBJ2-7|.|TRBV19
TGTGCCAGTAGTATAGATTCCGGAGACTACGAGCAGTACTTC
CASSIDSGDYEQYF
>.|TRBJ1-2|.|TRBV27
TGTGCCAGCAGTGAGACAGGCGTTAACTATGGCTACACCTTC
CASSETGVNYGYTF
>.|TRBJ2-5|.|TRBV3-1/TRBV3-2
TGTGCCAGCAGCGGAAAAGGCCTGGAGACCCAGTACTTC
CASSGKGLETQYF
>.|TRBJ1-5|few|TRBV19
TGTGCCAGTAGTATAGTACAGGGTGATCAGCCCCAGCATTTT
CASSIVQGDQPQHF
>.|TRBJ2-1|.|TRBV5-5
TGTGCCAGCGTCACGACCGGTCTTTACAATGAGCAGTTCTTC
CASVTTGLYNEQFF
>TRBD1|TRBJ2-3|.|TRBV10-1
TGCGCCAGCAGTGGAACCGGGACAGGGGGTCTAGATACGCAGTATTTT
CASSGTGTGGLDTQYF
>.|TRBJ2-3|once|TRBV13
TGTGCCAGCAGCCCCGGGCCCGCCACGATAAGGCAGTATTTT
CASSPGPATIRQYF
>TRBD1|TRBJ2-1|.|TRBV4-1
TGCGCCAGCAGCAGTGACAGGGACTCCTACAATGAGCAGTTCTTC
CASSSDRDSYNEQFF
>.|TRBJ1-2|once|TRBV29-1
TGCAGCGTCGATTCAGAAATCTATGGCTACACCTTC
CSVDSEIYGYTF
>.|TRBJ2-5|.|TRBV11-2
TGTGCCAGCGCTATGACCGTACAAGAGACCCAGTACTTC
CASAMTVQETQYF
>.|TRBJ1-3|.|TRBV30
TGTGCCTGGAGCCTATTAACAGGATCTGGAAACACCATATATTTT
CAWSLLTGSGNTIYF
>TRBD2|TRBJ2-3|.|TRBV4-1
TGCGCCAGCAGCCAAGGTCGGGGGGGGAGCACAGATACGCAGTATTTT
CASSQGRGGSTDTQYF
>TRBD1|TRBJ2-7|.|TRBV29-1
TGCAGCGTTAGACAGGGTCCGCTCCGCTACGAGCAGTACTTC
CSVRQGPLRYEQYF
>TRBD2|TRBJ2-7|.|TRBV6-5
TGTGCCAGCTACCGGGACCCGGGGGGCTACGAGCAGTACTTC
CASYRDPGGYEQYF
>.|TRBJ1-5|.|TRBV12-3/TRBV12-4
TGTGCCAGCAGTCCCCTTCCCAATCAGCCCCAGCATTTT
CASSPLPNQPQHF
>.|TRBJ1-2|.|TRBV10-3
TGTGCCATCAGTGTAACAGGGCAAGGTGGCTACACCTTC
CAISVTGQGGYTF
>.|TRBJ1-4|.|TRBV10-2
TGCGCCAGCAGAGGGGGGGTAGGGACAACTAATGAAAAACTGTTTTTT
CASRGGVGTTNEKLFF
>.|TRBJ1-4|.|TRBV3-1/TRBV3-2
TGTGCCAGCAGCCAAGATGTGCAGGGAGGCTTTAAAAAACTGTTTTTT
CASSQDVQGGFKKLFF
>.|TRBJ2-3|.|TRBV21-1
TGTGCCAGCAGCAAAGGGGGAACGGCACAGTATTTT
CASSKGGTAQYF
>TRBD2|TRBJ2-7|.|TRBV5-1
TGCGCCAGCAGCTTGAACCCAGGGAGGGTTGACGAGCAGTACTTC
CASSLNPGRVDEQYF
>.|TRBJ1-2|.|TRBV2
TGTGCCAGCAGTTACGACAGGACCAGGGCTTACACCTTC
CASSYDRTRAYTF
>.|TRBJ2-5|.|TRBV19
TGTGCCAGTAGTATATCTCCCCAGACATCGCAAGAGACCCAGTACTTC
CASSISPQTSQETQYF
>TRBD1|TRBJ1-5|once|TRBV6-6
TGTGCCAGCAGTTACTCCACAGGGGAGCCCCAGCATTTT
CASSYSTGEPQHF
>.|TRBJ1-1|.|TRBV11-2
TGTGCCAGCAGCTTAGTGGGGGCGGCTAACACTGAAGCTTTCTTT
CASSLVGAANTEAFF
>.|TRBJ1-1|.|TRBV30
TGTGCCTCGGACCGAGCTTTCTTT
CASDRAFF
>TRBD1|TRBJ2-3|.|TRBV19
TGTGCCAGTACATCAGGGGGCAGGGGAAGCAATCAGCCCCAGTATTTT
CASTSGGRGSNQPQYF